These 2 T cell receptor beta chains share one sample of origin, sequenced in a study of shared clonotypes between healthy human individuals. Naive CD8 cells comprised CD45RO-negative, CCR7-positively selected cells, excluding terminally differentiated effector memory CD45RA+ cells. Data came from immunoSEQ multiplex PCR; TCRdb stores just in-frame clones and leaves some out. The sample contains about 2.2 million clones, over 85% of which appear only once. Sequenced sample: naive CD8+ T cells from PBMCs. The source is a man in his late teens or twenties in good health. Some clones in this sample may be carry-over from other donors' samples.

V is TRBV25-1 and J is TRBJ2-5; D remains unclear. CDR3 length: 13 amino acids. The V end was cut by 0 bases, the J end by 5 bases, with 7 bases between. Looked up from germline, CDR1 is MGHDK and CDR2 is SYGVNS. In DNA form, the CDR3 reads TGTGCCAGCAGTGAATATAATGCGGAGACCCAGTACTTC. Translation: CASSEYNAETQYF.

V gene TRBV11-2 combines with J gene TRBJ2-3, with TRBD1 identical over 7 bases. Looked up from germline, CDR1 is SGHAT and CDR2 is FQNNGV. The CDR3 totals 14 residues. V was pared by 7 bases and J by 4 bases, with 8 bases of the junction left unmatched. This CDR3 reads CASMEQGKPDTQYF. Here the CDR3 DNA reads TGTGCCAGCATGGAACAGGGGAAACCAGATACGCAGTATTTT.